Each of the 32 T cell receptor beta chains below was sequenced from the same sample in a study of cytomegalovirus exposure and HLA in healthy donors. Amplification used 60 Vbeta primers and 13 Jbeta primers. The repertoire was sequenced with immunoSEQ multiplex PCR; TCRdb's copy has only in-frame clones and lacks some. The sample contains approximately 150,000 clones, about 70% of which appear only once. The sample was PBMCs. These receptors all come from a man younger than 40 in good health and CMV-seropositive.

This sequence joins TRBV27 and TRBJ2-6, with D hard to call. The germline V gene has CDR1 MNHEY and CDR2 SMNVEV (reference sequence). The length of the CDR3 is 14 residues. The V and J ends lost 4 bases and 1 base respectively, with 5 bases between them. CDR3 DNA sequence: TGTGCCAGCAGTTCAGGATCTGGGGCCAACGTCCTGACTTTC. Its translation: CASSSGSGANVLTF. The full variable domain, its missing parts supplied by reference TRBV27 and TRBJ2-6, is EAQVTQNPRYLITVTGKKLTVTCSQNMNHEYMSWYRQDPGLGLRQIYYSMNVEVTDKGDVPEGYKVSRKEKRNFPLILESPSPNQTSLYFCASSSGSGANVLTFGAGSRLTVL.

V gene TRBV1 combines with J gene TRBJ2-2; the table calls TRBD2, which could not be checked here. TRBV1 is deemed a pseudogene. The CDR3 length is 17 residues. The CDR3, as DNA: TGCACCAGCCGATTCTACGCTAGCGGGAGTGACGCCGGGGAGCTGTTTTTT. This gives the protein CTSRFYASGSDAGELFF.

In this sample, this clone turned up once. The J gene is TRBJ2-7, the V gene TRBV7-6, with TRBD1 matching 8 bases. This CDR3 comprises 14 residues. The ends lost 7 bases at V and 6 bases at J; junction bases unmatched: 11. Germline loops: CDR1 SGHVS, CDR2 FNYEAQ. The CDR3 nucleotides read TGTGCCAGCACCGCCATCCAGGGGGCTGGCGAGCAGTACTTC. This sequence encodes CASTAIQGAGEQYF.

V usage is TRBV7-9 and J usage is TRBJ2-1; 9 bases match TRBD2. CDR1 and CDR2 (germline): SEHNR, FQNEAQ (reference sequence). The V and J ends lost 5 bases and 0 bases, in that order; junction bases with no gene match: 14. The CDR3 spans 19 residues. The CDR3 sequence is CASSPPRLAGPSSYNEQFF. CDR3 bases: TGTGCCAGCAGCCCCCCGAGGCTAGCGGGGCCCTCCTCCTACAATGAGCAGTTCTTC.

The chain carries TRBV11-2 and TRBJ2-5, with 7 nucleotides matching TRBD1. Losses at the gene ends were 10 bases for V and 4 bases for J; bases not matched to a gene: 12. Germline V CDR1 and CDR2: SGHAT, FQNNGV. The CDR3 has 14 amino acids. CDR3 DNA sequence: TGTGCCACCCGCAAGACAGGGTTGGGAGAGACCCAGTACTTC. Protein product: CATRKTGLGETQYF.

The CDR3 loop is CASSLALWGTARGYTF. As DNA, the CDR3 is TGTGCCAGCAGCTTAGCCCTCTGGGGGACAGCTCGCGGCTACACCTTC. The chain links TRBV11-3 to TRBJ1-2; TRBD1 matches 7 bases. Germline CDR1 SGHNT, CDR2 YENEEA. CDR3 length: 16 residues. V shed 1 base, J shed 8 bases, and the junction held 13 bases outside the gene matches.

The table lists this clone with a few counts. The V gene is TRBV30, the J gene TRBJ1-5; 10 positions agree with TRBD1. Germline CDR1 reads GTSNPN; CDR2 reads SVGIG (reference sequence). V was pared by 0 bases and J by 7 bases, with 3 bases of the junction left unmatched. This CDR3 contains 14 residues. The CDR3 reads CAWSVRQGAQPQHF. Written as DNA, the CDR3 is TGTGCCTGGAGTGTCCGACAGGGGGCGCAGCCCCAGCATTTT.

This chain links TRBV2 with TRBJ2-7; possible D gene TRBD1, 6 bases. V lost 4 bases and J 5 bases, leaving 12 bases between the germline ends. CDR1 SNHLY and CDR2 FYNNEI come from the germline V gene. CDR3 length: 13 amino acids. The CDR3 sequence: CASSVETGNEQYF. The CDR3 nucleotides are TGTGCCAGCAGTGTAGAAACAGGGAACGAGCAGTACTTC.

The V call is TRBV6-5, the J call TRBJ1-4; D gene unclear. In germline, CDR1 is MNHEY, CDR2 SVGAGI. This CDR3 has 15 amino acids. V lost 0 bases and J lost 4, with 9 bases in between. The CDR3 DNA reads TGTGCCAGCAGTTACTCGGCTAGACTTAATGAAAAACTGTTTTTT. It specifies CASSYSARLNEKLFF.

This chain links TRBV13 with TRBJ2-1, with 9 nucleotides matching TRBD2. Unmatched junction bases numbered 7, after V lost 5 bases and J lost 5 bases. CDR1 and CDR2 (germline): PRHDT, FYEKMQ (reference sequence). The CDR3 covers 15 residues. As DNA, the CDR3 is TGTGCCAGCAGCCTTGGACTAGCGAGTAACAATGAGCAGTTCTTC. This sequence encodes CASSLGLASNNEQFF.

This clone showed up just a few times. V is TRBV9 and J is TRBJ2-1, with TRBD1 matching 11 bases. Trimming cost V 4 bases and J 4 bases; bases outside gene matches: 4. This CDR3 region has 15 residues. Looked up from germline, CDR1 is SGDLS and CDR2 is YYNGEE. The CDR3 DNA follows: TGTGCCAGCAGCCCCGGGACAGGGGGATACAATGAGCAGTTCTTC. As protein: CASSPGTGGYNEQFF.

This chain connects TRBV5-6 to TRBJ2-3, with TRBD2 matching over 9 bases. This CDR3 region has 16 residues. The trim removed 2 bases at V and 6 bases at J, leaving 10 bases unmatched. In germline, CDR1 is SGHDT, CDR2 YYEEEE. The CDR3 region is CASSLLSGGREDTQYF. The CDR3 DNA reads as TGTGCCAGCAGCTTATTGAGCGGGGGGAGGGAGGATACGCAGTATTTT.

The J gene is TRBJ2-1, the V gene TRBV27; D might be TRBD1 (9 bases). Germline V lookup: CDR1 MNHEY, CDR2 SMNVEV (reference sequence). The CDR3 is made up of 19 amino acids. Trimming removed 6 bases at V and 1 base at J, with 25 bases between. CDR3 in amino acids: CASSPGQGNREGSYNEQFF. In nucleotides, the CDR3 is TGTGCCAGCAGCCCGGGACAGGGAAACCGGGAGGGGTCCTACAATGAGCAGTTCTTC.

The chain is built from TRBV30 and TRBJ1-2; 10 positions agree with TRBD1. The V gene's germline CDR1 is GTSNPN and CDR2 SVGIG (reference sequence). The CDR3 runs 16 residues. The junction had 8 bases not matched to a gene; V was cut back by 0 bases and J by 4 bases. The CDR3 reads CAWSVRRDRGFYGYTF. As DNA, the CDR3 is TGTGCCTGGAGTGTCCGCCGGGACAGGGGATTCTATGGCTACACCTTC.

The chain links TRBV2 to TRBJ2-5; no clear D. CDR1 and CDR2 from the germline V gene are SNHLY and FYNNEI. The CDR3 length is 13 residues. The V end lost 3 bases, the J end lost 2 bases, and 7 bases lay between the germline ends. For the CDR3, the DNA is TGTGCCAGCAGTGAGGTGCGGCAAGAGACCCAGTACTTC. This codes for CASSEVRQETQYF.

The chain uses TRBV28 and TRBJ2-7, with TRBD2 identical over 7 bases. V lost 3 bases, J lost 4 bases, and 12 bases stayed unmatched. Germline V lookup: CDR1 MDHEN, CDR2 SYDVKM. The length of the CDR3 is 16 residues. For the CDR3, the DNA is TGTGCCAGCAGTTTGGGGGGGTTGGTGGGGGAGTACGAGCAGTACTTC. Amino acid sequence: CASSLGGLVGEYEQYF.

The gene calls are TRBV4-1 and TRBJ2-7; 11 nucleotides agree with TRBD2. V was clipped by 4 bases and J by 1 base; unmatched bases: 6. The CDR3 is 16 amino acids. Germline CDR1 MGHRA, CDR2 YSYEKL. CDR3 amino acids: CASSRLAGQFSYEQYF. CDR3 bases: TGCGCCAGCAGCCGACTAGCGGGACAGTTTTCCTACGAGCAGTACTTC.

The chain uses TRBV11-1 and TRBJ2-7; D is ambiguous. The V end was cut by 5 bases, the J end by 1 base, with 24 bases between. This CDR3 comprises 18 residues. CDR1 is SGHAT and CDR2 is FQDESV in the germline V gene (reference sequence). The chain's CDR3 is CASSRPASSSFESYEQYF. The CDR3 DNA is TGTGCCAGCAGCCGCCCGGCGTCTAGTTCTTTCGAGTCCTACGAGCAGTACTTC.

The chain carries TRBV11-1 and TRBJ2-3; 9 nucleotides match TRBD2. After removal of 5 bases from V and 4 bases from J, the junction contained 13 bases not matched to a gene. CDR1 SGHAT and CDR2 FQDESV come from the germline V gene (reference sequence). The CDR3 totals 17 residues. CDR3 residues: CASSLWDSGSIADTQYF. CDR3 DNA: TGTGCCAGCAGCCTCTGGGATAGCGGGAGTATCGCAGATACGCAGTATTTT.

This chain uses TRBV5-1 with TRBJ2-1; 9 nucleotides agree with TRBD1. J gave up 4 bases and V 4 bases, and 9 bases lay outside the gene matches. Per the germline V gene, CDR1 is SGHRS and CDR2 is YFSETQ. The CDR3 is 16 amino acids. The DNA for the CDR3 is TGCGCCAGCAGCCACGAAGGACAGGGGAGGTACAATGAGCAGTTCTTC. Its translation: CASSHEGQGRYNEQFF.

Points on this clone: This may be a read error, as it is one base from a much larger clone. The V and J genes are TRBV28 and TRBJ2-3; D ambiguous. Germline CDR1 reads MDHEN; CDR2 reads SYDVKM. Between the trimmed V and J ends, which lost 6 bases and 2 bases, there was a span of 9 bases. This CDR3 is 13 amino acids long. CDR3 in DNA: TGTGCCAGCAGCCCAGAGGACACAGATACGCAGTATTTT. Translated, it gives CASSPEDTDTQYF.

The chain uses TRBV27 and TRBJ1-2; D might be TRBD1 (6 bases). The CDR3 is made up of 14 amino acids. The germline gives CDR1 MNHEY, CDR2 SMNVEV (reference sequence). Trimming took off 6 bases at V and 6 bases at J, with 17 bases between the two ends. CDR3 nucleotides: TGTGCCAGCAGCTCTAGGGTGGGGGCGGATGGCTACACCTTC. Protein: CASSSRVGADGYTF.

The rearrangement uses TRBV7-6 and TRBJ2-7; 9 bases are a match to TRBD1. The V gene's germline CDR1 is SGHVS and CDR2 FNYEAQ. The CDR3 has 14 amino acids. J gave up 5 bases and V 5 bases, and 7 bases lay outside the gene matches. CDR3 DNA: TGTGCCAGCAGCCACTACAGGGGGCTTAACGAGCAGTACTTC. This encodes CASSHYRGLNEQYF.

The V gene is TRBV19, the J gene TRBJ1-5, with 8 bases fitting TRBD1. J lost 2 bases, V lost 7 bases, and 10 bases had no gene match. Per the germline V gene, CDR1 is LNHDA and CDR2 is SQIVND (reference sequence). The CDR3 length is 16 residues. The CDR3 spells CASTDRGVDGNQPQHF. CDR3 sequence (DNA): TGTGCCAGTACAGACAGGGGTGTGGACGGCAATCAGCCCCAGCATTTT.

V and J are TRBV5-1 and TRBJ1-1; TRBD1 might be the D (5 bases). The germline V gene has CDR1 SGHRS and CDR2 YFSETQ. Trimming pared 4 bases from V and 3 bases from J, leaving 19 bases between. The CDR3 runs 16 residues. CDR3 loop: CASSRWGGMSDTEAFF. CDR3 bases: TGCGCCAGCAGCCGGTGGGGGGGTATGAGTGACACTGAAGCTTTCTTT. Complete variable domain (other parts from reference TRBV5-1 and TRBJ1-1): KAGVTQTPRYLIKTRGQQVTLSCSPISGHRSVSWYQQTPGQGLQFLFEYFSETQRNKGNFPGRFSGRQFSNSRSEMNVSTLELGDSALYLCASSRWGGMSDTEAFFGQGTRLTVV.

The J gene is TRBJ2-3, the V gene TRBV30; TRBD2 aligns across 9 bases. The CDR3 is 15 residues long. Germline-derived CDR1 and CDR2 are GTSNPN and SVGIG (reference sequence). V was clipped by 1 base and J by 2 bases; unmatched bases: 4. For the CDR3, the DNA is TGTGCCTGGAGTGAGCTAGCGGGATCCACAGATACGCAGTATTTT. This sequence encodes CAWSELAGSTDTQYF. Based on the CDR3 plus reference TRBV30 and TRBJ2-3, the full variable domain is SQTIHQWPATLVQPVGSPLSLECTVEGTSNPNLYWYRQAAGRGLQLLFYSVGIGQISSEVPQNLSASRPQDRQFILSSKKLLLSDSGFYLCAWSELAGSTDTQYFGPGTRLTVL.

This clone has just a few counts. V gene TRBV7-2 combines with J gene TRBJ2-2; the D is unclear. There are 15 residues in the CDR3. V was shortened by 1 base and J by 2 bases, with 8 bases between the two germline ends. The germline CDR1 and CDR2 sequences are SGHTA and FQGNSA. CDR3 residues: CASSLELSNTGELFF. CDR3 DNA sequence: TGTGCCAGCAGCTTAGAACTATCAAACACCGGGGAGCTGTTTTTT.

This clone has just a few counts. The chain carries TRBV6-5 and TRBJ1-4; 8 positions agree with TRBD1. Trimming took 7 bases from V and 3 from J; bases not matched to a gene: 4. There are 14 residues in the CDR3. Germline values: CDR1 MNHEY, CDR2 SVGAGI. The CDR3 region has the DNA TGTGCCAGCAACCTACAGGGGGCTAATGAAAAACTGTTTTTT. It codes for CASNLQGANEKLFF.

The V and J genes are TRBV25-1 and TRBJ2-1; D might be TRBD2 (5 bases). Trimming cost V 2 bases and J 3 bases, with 14 bases left between them. CDR3 length equals 16 residues. Germline CDR1 is MGHDK and CDR2 is SYGVNS. The DNA of the CDR3 is TGTGCCAGCAGTGAACCAGGACTCGTAGACTACAATGAGCAGTTCTTC. Translating gives CASSEPGLVDYNEQFF.

The chain recombines TRBV5-6 with TRBJ2-5; 10 bases are a match to TRBD1. Germline CDR1 is SGHDT and CDR2 is YYEEEE. The V segment lost 3 bases and the J segment 2 bases; nucleotides outside the gene matches: 7. The CDR3 is 16 residues long. The CDR3 nucleotides read TGTGCCAGCAGCTCTGGGACAGGGGTTTGGCAAGAGACCCAGTACTTC. This codes for CASSSGTGVWQETQYF.

The chain couples TRBV19 to TRBJ1-3; D call uncertain. V was pared by 3 bases and J by 3 bases, with 9 bases between. The CDR3 loop spans 14 amino acids. CDR1 and CDR2 (germline): LNHDA, SQIVND (reference sequence). CDR3 coding DNA: TGTGCCAGTAGTATCGGGGATTTTGGAAACACCATATATTTT. Translated: CASSIGDFGNTIYF.

The sample holds a few counts of this clone. The chain has TRBV2 and TRBJ2-7; a weak D match, TRBD2 (5 bases). The CDR3 contains 15 residues. CDR1 and CDR2 from the germline V gene are SNHLY and FYNNEI. V lost 0 bases and J lost 5, with 14 bases in between. This CDR3 is CASSEAVASLHEQYF. In DNA form, the CDR3 reads TGTGCCAGCAGTGAAGCGGTGGCTAGCCTCCACGAGCAGTACTTC. Full variable domain (remainder filled in from reference TRBV2 and TRBJ2-7): EPEVTQTPSHQVTQMGQEVILRCVPISNHLYFYWYRQILGQKVEFLVSFYNNEISEKSEIFDDQFSVERPDGSNFTLKIRSTKLEDSAMYFCASSEAVASLHEQYFGPGTRLTVT.